The source of this T cell receptor (beta chain) is a study of chemoradiotherapy in HPV16-positive cancers. Study-wide results and limits: Candidate HPV-specific clones and E7-related TCR motifs grew in tumor during treatment. Only a couple of HPV16-positive patients supplied the functional HPV-specificity definition. Better recurrence-free survival went with HPV-responsive T-cell expansion in HPV16-positive patients.

Trimming took 8 bases from V and 9 from J; bases not matched to a gene: 11. This CDR3 comprises 13 residues. Germline V gene sequence: CDR1 SQVTM, CDR2 ANQGSEA. Of note for this clone: No antigen is known for it.

Profiling relied on immunoSEQ multiplex PCR, and the TCRdb table lists in-frame clones only, not all of them. The sample carries roughly 16,000 clones, 85% to 95% recorded once. The chain has TRBV29-1 and TRBJ2-1; 9 bases match TRBD1. The receptor was isolated from a human donor with HPV-associated anogenital cancer. Sequencing used blood, obtained from a patient who underwent chemoradiotherapy. Written as DNA, the CDR3 is TGCAGCTTACAGACAGGGGGGGGTGGTGAGCAGTTCTTC. Amino acid sequence: CSLQTGGGGEQFF.